This T cell receptor (beta chain) was documented in a study of technical replicates of blood from a few donors. Here immunoSEQ multiplex PCR was the method, and the copy in TCRdb shows in-frame clones only, minus some. The profile covers about 60,000 clones, with about 92% appearing a single time and about 4.6% taken by the ten largest. In germline, CDR1 is MNHEY, CDR2 SMNVEV (reference sequence). The CDR3 extends over 14 amino acids. The V and J ends lost 0 bases and 3 bases respectively, with 8 bases between them. This clone was recorded a few times. The rearrangement uses TRBV27 and TRBJ1-2, with D perhaps matching TRBD1 (5 bases). Sequences were obtained from PBMCs. The receptor's source is a human donor in good health. Some clones in this sample may be carry-over from other donors' samples. The CDR3 DNA follows: TGTGCCAGCAGTTTATCGGGCAGGGACTATGGCTACACCTTC. It yields the protein CASSLSGRDYGYTF.